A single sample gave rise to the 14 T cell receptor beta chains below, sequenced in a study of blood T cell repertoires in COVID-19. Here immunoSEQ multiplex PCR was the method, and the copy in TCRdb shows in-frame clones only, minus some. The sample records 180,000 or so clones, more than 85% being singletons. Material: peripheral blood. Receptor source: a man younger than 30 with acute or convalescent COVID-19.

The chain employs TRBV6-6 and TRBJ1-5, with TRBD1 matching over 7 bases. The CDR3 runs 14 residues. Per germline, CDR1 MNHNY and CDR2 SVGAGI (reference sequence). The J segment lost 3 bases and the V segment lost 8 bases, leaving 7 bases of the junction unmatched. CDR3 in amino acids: CASGPGQINQPQHF. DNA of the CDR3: TGTGCCAGCGGACCGGGACAGATCAATCAGCCCCAGCATTTT.

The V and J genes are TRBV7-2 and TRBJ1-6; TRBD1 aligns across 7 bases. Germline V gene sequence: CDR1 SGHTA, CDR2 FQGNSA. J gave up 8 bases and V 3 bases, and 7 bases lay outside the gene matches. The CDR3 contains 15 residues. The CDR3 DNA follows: TGTGCCAGCAGCTTTTCCGGGACAGTAGATTCACCCCTCCACTTT. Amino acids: CASSFSGTVDSPLHF.

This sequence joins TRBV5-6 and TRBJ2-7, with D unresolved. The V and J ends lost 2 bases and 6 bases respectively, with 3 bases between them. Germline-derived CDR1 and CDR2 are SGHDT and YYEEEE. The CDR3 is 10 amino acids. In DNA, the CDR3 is TGTGCCAGCAGCTTCGGCGAGCAGTACTTC. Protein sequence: CASSFGEQYF.

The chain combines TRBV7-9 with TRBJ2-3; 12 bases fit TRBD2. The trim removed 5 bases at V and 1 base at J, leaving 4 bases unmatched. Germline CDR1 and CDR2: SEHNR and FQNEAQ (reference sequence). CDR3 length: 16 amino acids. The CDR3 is CASSLWTSGGTDTQYF. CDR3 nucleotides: TGTGCCAGCAGCCTGTGGACTAGCGGGGGCACAGATACGCAGTATTTT.

The CDR3 DNA follows: TGTGCCAGCAGCTTAGGCGGGTACGAGCAGTACGTC. This translates into CASSLGGYEQYV. The chain combines TRBV13 with TRBJ2-7; D is undetermined. Germline V CDR1 and CDR2: PRHDT, FYEKMQ (reference sequence). This CDR3 has 12 amino acids. V was trimmed by 0 bases and J by 4 bases, leaving 4 bases between them.

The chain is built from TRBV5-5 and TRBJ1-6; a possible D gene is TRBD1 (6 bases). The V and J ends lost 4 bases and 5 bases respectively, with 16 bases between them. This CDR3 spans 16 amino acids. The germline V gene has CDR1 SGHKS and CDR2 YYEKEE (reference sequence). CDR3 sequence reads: CASSPLGGRNNSPLHF. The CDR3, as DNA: TGTGCCAGCAGCCCCTTGGGGGGGCGAAATAATTCACCCCTCCACTTT.

Written as DNA, the CDR3 is TGTGCCTTGATCGATTCCTCCACAGCCTACAATGAGCAGTTCTTC. Translating it yields CALIDSSTAYNEQFF. The chain couples TRBV30 to TRBJ2-1; D is undetermined. Germline-derived CDR1 and CDR2 are GTSNPN and SVGIG (reference sequence). CDR3 length equals 15 residues. Between the trimmed V and J ends, which lost 7 bases and 2 bases, there was a span of 18 bases. Variable domain in full (rest from reference TRBV30 and TRBJ2-1): SQTIHQWPATLVQPVGSPLSLECTVEGTSNPNLYWYRQAAGRGLQLLFYSVGIGQISSEVPQNLSASRPQDRQFILSSKKLLLSDSGFYLCALIDSSTAYNEQFFGPGTRLTVL.

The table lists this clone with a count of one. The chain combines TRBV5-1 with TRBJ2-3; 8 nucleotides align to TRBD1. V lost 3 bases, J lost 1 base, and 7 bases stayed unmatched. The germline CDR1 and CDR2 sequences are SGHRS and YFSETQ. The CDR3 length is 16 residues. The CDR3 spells CASSSGQVRGTDTQYF. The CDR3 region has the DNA TGCGCCAGCAGCTCGGGACAGGTTAGGGGCACAGATACGCAGTATTTT.

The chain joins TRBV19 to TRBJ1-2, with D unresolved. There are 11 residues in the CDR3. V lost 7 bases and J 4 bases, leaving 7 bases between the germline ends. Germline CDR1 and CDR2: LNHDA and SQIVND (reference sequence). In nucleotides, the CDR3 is TGTGCCAGTAAACTTGGCTATGGCTACACCTTC. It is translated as CASKLGYGYTF. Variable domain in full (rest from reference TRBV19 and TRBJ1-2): DGGITQSPKYLFRKEGQNVTLSCEQNLNHDAMYWYRQDPGQGLRLIYYSQIVNDFQKGDIAEGYSVSREKKESFPLTVTSAQKNPTAFYLCASKLGYGYTFGSGTRLTVV.

The CDR3 region has the DNA TGTGCCAGCAGCCAGACTAGCGGGGGGGCCCCAGATACGCAGTATTTT. Translated, it gives CASSQTSGGAPDTQYF. The chain has TRBV2 and TRBJ2-3; TRBD2 matches at 14 bases. Germline values: CDR1 SNHLY, CDR2 FYNNEI. Germline trimming cut 6 bases from V and 4 bases from J; bases unmatched to any gene: 6. This CDR3 contains 16 residues.

The CDR3 DNA is TGCGCCAGCAGCCAAGACAGGCAGACTTCACCCCTCCACTTT. This sequence encodes CASSQDRQTSPLHF. V gene TRBV4-1 combines with J gene TRBJ1-6; no clear D. Germline loops: CDR1 MGHRA, CDR2 YSYEKL. Deletions cut 0 bases from V and 9 bases from J, with 9 bases between. The CDR3 is 14 amino acids.

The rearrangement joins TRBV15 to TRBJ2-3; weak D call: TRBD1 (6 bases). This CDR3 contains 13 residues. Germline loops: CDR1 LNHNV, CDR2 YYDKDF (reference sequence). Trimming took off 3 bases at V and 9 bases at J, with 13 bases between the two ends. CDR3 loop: CATSRDSSETQYF. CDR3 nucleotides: TGTGCCACCAGCAGGGACAGCTCCGAAACGCAGTATTTT.

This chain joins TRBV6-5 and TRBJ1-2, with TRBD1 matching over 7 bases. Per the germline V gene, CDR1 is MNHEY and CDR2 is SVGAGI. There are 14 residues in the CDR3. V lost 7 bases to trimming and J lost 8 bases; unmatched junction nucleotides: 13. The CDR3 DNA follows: TGTGCCAGCACCCAAAGGTACAGGGGCGAAGGCTACACCTTC. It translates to CASTQRYRGEGYTF.

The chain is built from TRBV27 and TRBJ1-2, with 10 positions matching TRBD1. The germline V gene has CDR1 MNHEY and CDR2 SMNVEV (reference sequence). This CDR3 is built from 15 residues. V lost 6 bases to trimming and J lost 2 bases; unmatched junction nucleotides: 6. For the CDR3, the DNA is TGTGCCAGCAGCAGAGACAGGGGGCCCAACTATGGCTACACCTTC. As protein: CASSRDRGPNYGYTF.